One and the same sample provided the 7 T cell receptor beta chains below, sequenced in a study of blood T cell repertoires in COVID-19. This table comes from immunoSEQ multiplex PCR, and its TCRdb copy is limited to in-frame clones, with some not included. Counted here are around 150,000 clones, around 80% occurring once; the ten biggest clones make up roughly 13%. Sequencing was performed on PBMCs or T cells enriched from blood (not recorded which). The receptors come from a woman aged 55-75 years who had recovered from COVID-19.

V usage is TRBV7-9 and J usage is TRBJ1-2, with D unclear. The length of the CDR3 is 16 residues. The V end lost 5 bases, the J end lost 2 bases, and 18 bases lay between the germline ends. The V gene's germline CDR1 is SEHNR and CDR2 FQNEAQ (reference sequence). The CDR3 reads CASSLTERSRNYGYTF. In DNA form, the CDR3 reads TGTGCCAGCAGCCTCACCGAGCGCAGTCGAAACTATGGCTACACCTTC.

This chain connects TRBV5-1 to TRBJ2-1; no reliable D call. V was pared by 2 bases and J by 0 bases, with 9 bases between. CDR3 length equals 15 residues. In germline, CDR1 is SGHRS, CDR2 YFSETQ. The CDR3 coding sequence is TGCGCCAGCAGCTTTGCGGTTAGCTCCTACAATGAGCAGTTCTTC. This codes for CASSFAVSSYNEQFF.

This chain connects TRBV28 to TRBJ1-5, with 8 bases aligning to TRBD1. The germline V gene encodes CDR1 MDHEN and CDR2 SYDVKM. Unmatched junction bases numbered 10, after V lost 7 bases and J lost 5 bases. The CDR3 covers 15 residues. CDR3 residues: CASNPLDRVDQPQHF. CDR3 DNA: TGTGCCAGCAACCCCCTGGACAGGGTAGATCAGCCCCAGCATTTT.

The J gene is TRBJ2-7, the V gene TRBV7-8, with 10 bases matching TRBD1. Germline CDR1 is SGHVS and CDR2 is FQNEAQ. V lost 4 bases and J lost 2; bases outside the gene matches: 11. This CDR3 region has 17 residues. In nucleotides, the CDR3 is TGTGCCAGCAGCTGGCCGAGACAGGGGGCAGAGGCCTACGAGCAGTACTTC. This translates into CASSWPRQGAEAYEQYF.

This rearrangement joins TRBV5-4 to TRBJ1-6, with no clear D. CDR1 SGHNT and CDR2 YYREEE come from the germline V gene (reference sequence). V lost 1 base, J lost 8 bases, and 7 bases lay in between. The CDR3 totals 13 residues. The CDR3 region is CASSLTPDSPLHF. Written as DNA, the CDR3 is TGTGCCAGCAGCTTGACTCCCGATTCACCCCTCCACTTT.

This sequence joins TRBV12-3 or TRBV12-4 and TRBJ2-7; D uncertain. The length of the CDR3 is 12 residues. The V gene lost 4 bases and the J gene lost 4 bases, with 8 bases spanning the gap. The CDR3 region has the DNA TGTGCCAGCAGTTCCGACTCTTACGAGCAGTACTTC. Its protein is CASSSDSYEQYF.

The genes are TRBV6-5 and TRBJ1-3; the D gene is possibly TRBD1 (5 bases). V shed 6 bases and J shed 0 bases, with 12 bases lying between them. CDR3 length: 15 amino acids. Per the germline V gene, CDR1 is MNHEY and CDR2 is SVGAGI. CDR3: CASSRGHRSGNTIYF. The CDR3 DNA follows: TGTGCCAGCAGCAGAGGACATCGCTCTGGAAACACCATATATTTT.